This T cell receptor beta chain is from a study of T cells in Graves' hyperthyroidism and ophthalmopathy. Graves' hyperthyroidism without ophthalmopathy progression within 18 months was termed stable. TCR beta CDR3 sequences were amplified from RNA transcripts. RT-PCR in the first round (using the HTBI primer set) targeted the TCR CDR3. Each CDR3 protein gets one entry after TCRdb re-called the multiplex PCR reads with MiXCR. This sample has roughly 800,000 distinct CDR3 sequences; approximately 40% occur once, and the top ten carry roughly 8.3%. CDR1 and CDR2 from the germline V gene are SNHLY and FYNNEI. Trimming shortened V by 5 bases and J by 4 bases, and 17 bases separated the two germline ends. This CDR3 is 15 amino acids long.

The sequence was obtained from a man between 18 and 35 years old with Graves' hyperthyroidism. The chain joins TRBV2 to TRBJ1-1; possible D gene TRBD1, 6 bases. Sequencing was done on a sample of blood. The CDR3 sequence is CASSPRTAFSTEAFF. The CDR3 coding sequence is TGTGCCAGCAGTCCGAGGACAGCTTTCAGCACTGAAGCTTTCTTT. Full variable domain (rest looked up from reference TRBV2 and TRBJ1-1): EPEVTQTPSHQVTQMGQEVILRCVPISNHLYFYWYRQILGQKVEFLVSFYNNEISEKSEIFDDQFSVERPDGSNFTLKIRSTKLEDSAMYFCASSPRTAFSTEAFFGQGTRLTVV.